This T cell receptor (beta chain) was found in a study of blood T cell repertoires in COVID-19 (TCRdb year 2020). Background on the whole study: Samples covering the acute and convalescent phases of COVID-19 were provided by collaborators in the United States, Italy and Spain. The material from the prospective study consisted of cDNA or gDNA derived from T cells, B-cell-depleted T cells, or PBMCs. Deeply sampled blood TCRbeta repertoires from subjects exposed to, actively infected with, or recovered from COVID-19 were included in the dataset. The repertoires were made available in a free public database intended to serve as a resource for research on the immune response to SARS-CoV-2. The samples were drawn from two sources: the first 160 participants of the ongoing ImmuneRACE study, and 950 to 1,500 subjects contributed by 6 global collaborators. The sample metadata nearly always contained a de-identified subject ID, COVID-19 status, age in years and sex. Where available, HLA class I and class II types were taken from metadata supplied by the sample provider and were not determined by assay-based typing.

Cut back by 0 bases and 0 bases, the V and J ends lie 3 bases apart. From its cysteine to its phenylalanine, the CDR3 spans 14 amino acids. The only DNA kept is the CDR3, 42 bases in frame from the first base. Reading the germline V gene gives CDR1 SGHDT and CDR2 YYEEEE. In the case of this clone: The antigen this receptor binds is unknown. The record has no base qualities; no much larger clone is one base away.

The collaborating institutions used their own protocols to collect whole blood in K2EDTA tubes. Collaborator samples were shipped for TCRbeta analysis as frozen whole blood, isolated PBMCs, or DNA extracted from either sample type. Results and caveats for the whole study, not just this receptor: The amount of clinical and demographic metadata varied by source and participant and was provided uncurated.

TCRbeta CDR3 regions were amplified from genomic DNA by means of the immunoSEQ Assay, a bias-controlled multiplex PCR. The original pipeline was this. Nucleated cell counts per sample were estimated from amplification of reference gene primers within the assay. To quantify the absolute abundance of each unique TCRbeta CDR3 rearrangement, sequence reads were collapsed and filtered. For each sample, productive Simpson clonality was calculated as the square root of Simpson's diversity index across productive rearrangements. TCRdb re-hosts the immuneACCESS table, in-frame sequences only. Its copies lack some clones; in the studies checked, an unresolved V gene accounts for under half of them, and the cause for the rest is not known. V and J calls and clone size follow that table, whereas D and trimming were derived from the DNA. This sample comprises about 120,000 clones, approximately 87% of them detected only once. Of the sample, around 2% is held by the ten largest clones.

The origin of this receptor is a man aged 25 to 40 with acute or convalescent COVID-19. Recombination joined TRBV5-6 with TRBJ1-4; a confident D gene designation cannot be given. The sequenced material came from peripheral blood. Here the CDR3 is given as CASSLAATNEKLFF. The nucleotide sequence is TGTGCCAGCAGCTTGGCTGCAACTAATGAAAAACTGTTTTTT.